Listed below are T cell receptor beta chains from one sample, sequenced in a study of blood T cell repertoires in COVID-19. Method: immunoSEQ multiplex PCR; TCRdb's copy keeps in-frame clones and lacks some. This table has about 71,000 clones, 83% appearing once. Sequencing was performed on peripheral blood. Receptors originate from a man aged 25-45 years with COVID-19, enrolled during active disease. CDR3s include the opening cysteine and the closing phenylalanine or tryptophan. Fields, in order: clone size, J gene, V gene, CDR3 protein. Only some rows state a clone size, as once, few, many or a class for expanded clones.

size: .; J: TRBJ2-1; V: TRBV5-1; CDR3: CASSFGLAEANEQFF
size: .; J: TRBJ2-6; V: TRBV5-6; CDR3: CASSLPSGANVLTF
size: .; J: TRBJ1-1; V: TRBV7-6; CDR3: CATFDGGNTEAFF
size: .; J: TRBJ2-5; V: TRBV5-1; CDR3: CASSSTSGRAETQYF
size: once; J: TRBJ2-3; V: TRBV7-2; CDR3: CASSPLAGATTDTQYF
size: .; J: TRBJ1-4; V: TRBV5-5; CDR3: CASSLLPERQVKEKLFF
size: .; J: TRBJ1-2; V: TRBV28; CDR3: CASSSLPRASYGYTF
size: once; J: TRBJ2-3; V: TRBV24-1; CDR3: CATSDLGTSGRTDTQYF
size: .; J: TRBJ1-4; V: TRBV11-2; CDR3: CASSWGPTNEKLFF
size: once; J: TRBJ2-2; V: TRBV28; CDR3: CASVGAREYTGELFF
size: .; J: TRBJ2-2; V: TRBV9; CDR3: CASSGQGTGRGGELFF
size: .; J: TRBJ2-2; V: TRBV11-2; CDR3: CASSLWTGSTGELFF
size: .; J: TRBJ2-4; V: TRBV14; CDR3: CASSPRQGSSKNIQYF
size: .; J: TRBJ1-5; V: TRBV2; CDR3: CANGTGTYNQPQHF
size: .; J: TRBJ2-7; V: TRBV3-1/TRBV3-2; CDR3: CASSQGSTQEQYF
size: .; J: TRBJ2-1; V: TRBV2; CDR3: CASSEATSGSSQFF
size: few; J: TRBJ1-3; V: TRBV5-5; CDR3: CASSLAVASGNTIYF
size: once; J: TRBJ1-6; V: TRBV11-2; CDR3: CASSYGSVRGLSPLHF
size: .; J: TRBJ1-6; V: TRBV18; CDR3: CASSARQGAQNSPLHF
size: .; J: TRBJ2-3; V: TRBV6-4; CDR3: CASSDSSSGVDTQYF
size: .; J: TRBJ2-1; V: TRBV24-1; CDR3: CATSDPGTGGTYNEQFF
size: .; J: TRBJ2-1; V: TRBV29-1; CDR3: CSVEGRLAGGNEQFF
size: .; J: TRBJ2-6; V: TRBV14; CDR3: CASSQEWGQADSGANVLTF
size: .; J: TRBJ2-7; V: TRBV5-6; CDR3: CASSVPGLAGREQYF
size: .; J: TRBJ1-5; V: TRBV12-3/TRBV12-4; CDR3: CASTRDNQPQHF
size: once; J: TRBJ1-6; V: TRBV5-6; CDR3: CASSAPGQRNNSPLHF
size: .; J: TRBJ2-1; V: TRBV19; CDR3: CASSIVETHYNEQFF
size: .; J: TRBJ2-4; V: TRBV6-4; CDR3: CAMPISGPLRPF
size: .; J: TRBJ1-1; V: TRBV19; CDR3: CASTPTGGWTEAFF
size: .; J: TRBJ2-1; V: TRBV15; CDR3: CATSTLESGRVGNEQFF
size: .; J: TRBJ1-6; V: TRBV27; CDR3: CASSLGTAYNSPLHF
size: .; J: TRBJ2-6; V: TRBV28; CDR3: CASGAKDGSSGANVLTF
size: few; J: TRBJ2-3; V: TRBV27; CDR3: CASSLTTSPDTQYF
size: .; J: TRBJ2-7; V: TRBV27; CDR3: CASSPGTSGMEQYF
size: .; J: TRBJ2-7; V: TRBV28; CDR3: CASSQNRRVTYEQYF
size: .; J: TRBJ2-2; V: TRBV14; CDR3: CASSQSTSGAGELFF
size: .; J: TRBJ2-1; V: TRBV7-2; CDR3: CASRQAGTFYNEQFF
size: .; J: TRBJ2-3; V: TRBV7-8; CDR3: CASSPYGASTDTQYF
size: .; J: TRBJ2-7; V: TRBV29-1; CDR3: CSVGTGPEQYF